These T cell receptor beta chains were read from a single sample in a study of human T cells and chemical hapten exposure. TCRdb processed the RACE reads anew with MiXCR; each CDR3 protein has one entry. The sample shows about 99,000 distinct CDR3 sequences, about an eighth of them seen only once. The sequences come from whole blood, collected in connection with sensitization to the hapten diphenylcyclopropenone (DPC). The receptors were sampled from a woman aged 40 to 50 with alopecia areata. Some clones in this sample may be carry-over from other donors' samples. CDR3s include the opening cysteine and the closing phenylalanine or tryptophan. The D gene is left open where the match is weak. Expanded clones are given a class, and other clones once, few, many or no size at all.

CDR3 protein: CASSPGLVTDTQYF
CDR3 DNA: TGTGCCAGCAGCCCAGGACTAGTCACAGATACGCAGTATTTT
clone size: .
J gene: TRBJ2-3
D gene: TRBD2
V gene: TRBV7-2

CDR3 protein: CSAGELDEQFF
CDR3 DNA: TGCAGCGCAGGGGAATTAGATGAGCAGTTCTTC
clone size: many
J gene: TRBJ2-1
D gene: .
V gene: TRBV29-1

CDR3 protein: CASSPPSQEHNEQFF
CDR3 DNA: TGTGCCAGCTCACCACCGAGCCAAGAACACAATGAGCAGTTCTTC
clone size: few
J gene: TRBJ2-1
D gene: .
V gene: TRBV18

CDR3 protein: CATSLTGTSGRAATYNEQFF
CDR3 DNA: TGTGCCACCAGTCTCACCGGGACTAGCGGGAGGGCCGCGACCTACAATGAGCAGTTCTTC
clone size: few
J gene: TRBJ2-1
D gene: TRBD2
V gene: TRBV24-1

CDR3 protein: CSASEGGTEAFF
CDR3 DNA: TGCAGTGCTAGTGAGGGAGGGACTGAAGCTTTCTTT
clone size: .
J gene: TRBJ1-1
D gene: .
V gene: TRBV20-1

CDR3 protein: CASKTGRETEAFF
CDR3 DNA: TGTGCCAGCAAGACAGGGAGAGAAACTGAAGCTTTCTTT
clone size: .
J gene: TRBJ1-1
D gene: TRBD1
V gene: TRBV2

CDR3 protein: CASTGLAGGGNEQFF
CDR3 DNA: TGTGCCAGCACCGGACTAGCGGGAGGAGGAAATGAGCAGTTCTTC
clone size: many
J gene: TRBJ2-1
D gene: TRBD2
V gene: TRBV27

CDR3 protein: CASSEITDTQYF
CDR3 DNA: TGTGCCAGCAGTGAAATTACAGATACGCAGTATTTT
clone size: few
J gene: TRBJ2-3
D gene: .
V gene: TRBV6-1

CDR3 protein: CASSYSPGGAGGIYEQFF
CDR3 DNA: TGTGCCAGCAGTTACTCCCCAGGGGGAGCGGGAGGGATCTATGAGCAGTTCTTC
clone size: .
J gene: TRBJ2-1
D gene: TRBD2
V gene: TRBV6-5

CDR3 protein: CASSPFPGRRTGANVLTF
CDR3 DNA: TGTGCCAGCAGTCCCTTTCCCGGGAGGAGGACTGGGGCCAACGTCCTGACTTTC
clone size: .
J gene: TRBJ2-6
D gene: TRBD2
V gene: TRBV12-3/TRBV12-4

CDR3 protein: CASSQDPRSYEQYF
CDR3 DNA: TGCGCCAGCAGCCAAGATCCCAGGTCCTACGAGCAGTACTTC
clone size: many
J gene: TRBJ2-7
D gene: .
V gene: TRBV4-1

CDR3 protein: CASRQLGQGGTDTQYF
CDR3 DNA: TGTGCCAGCAGACAGCTGGGACAGGGGGGCACAGATACGCAGTATTTT
clone size: many
J gene: TRBJ2-3
D gene: TRBD1
V gene: TRBV27

CDR3 protein: CASAPIASGGETQYF
CDR3 DNA: TGCGCCAGCGCCCCGATAGCTTCCGGAGGAGAGACCCAGTACTTC
clone size: many
J gene: TRBJ2-5
D gene: .
V gene: TRBV5-1

CDR3 protein: CASSFPDSYQPQHF
CDR3 DNA: TGTGCCAGCAGTTTCCCGGACTCCTATCAGCCCCAGCATTTT
clone size: many
J gene: TRBJ1-5
D gene: .
V gene: TRBV6-2/TRBV6-3

CDR3 protein: CASSYGRLTDTQYF
CDR3 DNA: TGTGCCAGCAGTTACGGGAGGTTGACAGATACGCAGTATTTT
clone size: few
J gene: TRBJ2-3
D gene: .
V gene: TRBV6-6

CDR3 protein: CAIGEGLYSPLHF
CDR3 DNA: TGTGCCATCGGGGAGGGGCTCTATTCACCCCTCCACTTT
clone size: few
J gene: TRBJ1-6
D gene: .
V gene: TRBV10-3

CDR3 protein: CASSQNSYYGYTF
CDR3 DNA: TGTGCCAGCAGCCAAAATAGCTACTATGGCTACACCTTC
clone size: .
J gene: TRBJ1-2
D gene: .
V gene: TRBV3-1

CDR3 protein: CASSPLRGDEQFF
CDR3 DNA: TGTGCCAGCAGTCCCCTCCGCGGAGATGAGCAGTTCTTC
clone size: many
J gene: TRBJ2-1
D gene: .
V gene: TRBV28

CDR3 protein: CASSYYESGELFF
CDR3 DNA: TGTGCCAGCAGTTACTATGAGTCCGGGGAGCTGTTTTTT
clone size: .
J gene: TRBJ2-2
D gene: .
V gene: TRBV6-5

CDR3 protein: CASSLKYEQFF
CDR3 DNA: TGTGCCAGCAGCTTAAAATATGAGCAGTTCTTC
clone size: .
J gene: TRBJ2-1
D gene: .
V gene: TRBV11-1

CDR3 protein: CASNDGTDTQYF
CDR3 DNA: TGTGCCAGCAACGACGGTACAGATACGCAGTATTTT
clone size: .
J gene: TRBJ2-3
D gene: .
V gene: TRBV6-2/TRBV6-3

CDR3 protein: CASSPDINLVTEAFF
CDR3 DNA: TGTGCCAGCTCACCCGATATTAACTTGGTCACTGAAGCTTTCTTT
clone size: few
J gene: TRBJ1-1
D gene: .
V gene: TRBV18

CDR3 protein: CARPLAGVEQFF
CDR3 DNA: TGTGCCAGGCCGTTAGCGGGAGTTGAGCAGTTCTTC
clone size: few
J gene: TRBJ2-1
D gene: TRBD2
V gene: TRBV28

CDR3 protein: CATSSGGAGNTIYF
CDR3 DNA: TGTGCCACCAGCAGTGGGGGGGCTGGAAACACCATATATTTT
clone size: few
J gene: TRBJ1-3
D gene: .
V gene: TRBV15

CDR3 protein: CASRRDSPYEQYF
CDR3 DNA: TGTGCCAGCCGCCGGGACAGCCCCTACGAGCAGTACTTC
clone size: few
J gene: TRBJ2-7
D gene: TRBD1
V gene: TRBV28

CDR3 protein: CASSTTGQGVETQYF
CDR3 DNA: TGTGCCAGCAGTACCACAGGACAGGGGGTGGAGACCCAGTACTTC
clone size: .
J gene: TRBJ2-5
D gene: TRBD1
V gene: TRBV6-5

CDR3 protein: CASSQDPRGGTEAFF
CDR3 DNA: TGCGCCAGCAGCCAAGATCCCAGGGGGGGCACTGAAGCTTTCTTT
clone size: few
J gene: TRBJ1-1
D gene: TRBD1
V gene: TRBV4-3

CDR3 protein: CASSYSSREGIETQYF
CDR3 DNA: TGTGCCAGCAGTTACTCGAGCAGGGAGGGGATAGAGACCCAGTACTTC
clone size: .
J gene: TRBJ2-5
D gene: TRBD2
V gene: TRBV6-5

CDR3 protein: CASSLSLSEGGPSF
CDR3 DNA: TGTGCCAGCAGTTTAAGTCTTAGCGAAGGGGGACCGAGTTTC
clone size: .
J gene: TRBJ2-7
D gene: .
V gene: TRBV28

CDR3 protein: CASSLSSGGQPQHF
CDR3 DNA: TGTGCCAGCAGCTTAAGTTCCGGGGGTCAGCCCCAGCATTTT
clone size: few
J gene: TRBJ1-5
D gene: .
V gene: TRBV7-2

CDR3 protein: CAISESTAPSGYTF
CDR3 DNA: TGTGCCATCAGTGAGTCTACCGCGCCTAGTGGCTACACCTTC
clone size: few
J gene: TRBJ1-2
D gene: .
V gene: TRBV10-3

CDR3 protein: CASIQGLAGVYEQFF
CDR3 DNA: TGTGCCAGCATACAGGGACTAGCGGGAGTATATGAGCAGTTCTTC
clone size: .
J gene: TRBJ2-1
D gene: TRBD2
V gene: TRBV7-2

CDR3 protein: CASSPRSGLNYGYTF
CDR3 DNA: TGTGCCAGCAGTCCCAGGAGTGGACTTAACTATGGCTACACCTTC
clone size: .
J gene: TRBJ1-2
D gene: .
V gene: TRBV7-2

CDR3 protein: CASSWRPLAGRGQETQYF
CDR3 DNA: TGTGCCAGCAGCTGGAGGCCACTAGCGGGAAGGGGACAAGAGACCCAGTACTTC
clone size: .
J gene: TRBJ2-5
D gene: TRBD2
V gene: TRBV7-2

CDR3 protein: CASSLGRSLAKNIQYF
CDR3 DNA: TGTGCCAGCAGTTTAGGGCGGAGCTTAGCCAAAAACATTCAGTACTTC
clone size: .
J gene: TRBJ2-4
D gene: .
V gene: TRBV28

CDR3 protein: CASSRDMDPTANGYTF
CDR3 DNA: TGTGCCAGCAGTCGCGATATGGACCCCACCGCCAATGGCTACACCTTC
clone size: few
J gene: TRBJ1-2
D gene: .
V gene: TRBV6-5

CDR3 protein: CASSFWQGADTQYF
CDR3 DNA: TGTGCCAGCAGCTTCTGGCAGGGGGCAGATACGCAGTATTTT
clone size: medium-sized
J gene: TRBJ2-3
D gene: TRBD1
V gene: TRBV7-6

CDR3 protein: CSVEGQGLHEQYF
CDR3 DNA: TGCAGCGTTGAAGGACAGGGTTTACACGAGCAGTACTTC
clone size: .
J gene: TRBJ2-7
D gene: TRBD1
V gene: TRBV29-1

CDR3 protein: CASSLESGRGGEQYF
CDR3 DNA: TGTGCCAGCAGCCTGGAGAGCGGGAGAGGGGGCGAGCAGTACTTC
clone size: .
J gene: TRBJ2-7
D gene: TRBD2
V gene: TRBV7-9

CDR3 protein: CASSLGSSLNEQFF
CDR3 DNA: TGTGCCAGCAGCTTAGGGTCCAGTCTTAATGAGCAGTTCTTC
clone size: many
J gene: TRBJ2-1
D gene: .
V gene: TRBV7-3

CDR3 protein: CASRGQAAGSYEQYF
CDR3 DNA: TGTGCCAGCAGGGGACAGGCAGCTGGCTCCTACGAGCAGTACTTC
clone size: .
J gene: TRBJ2-7
D gene: TRBD1
V gene: TRBV28

CDR3 protein: CSVEWRTSGIGEQFF
CDR3 DNA: TGCAGCGTTGAGTGGAGAACTAGCGGGATTGGTGAGCAGTTCTTC
clone size: .
J gene: TRBJ2-1
D gene: TRBD2
V gene: TRBV29-1

CDR3 protein: CASSLASEGLAGQRAYEQYF
CDR3 DNA: TGTGCCAGCAGCCTGGCCTCTGAGGGACTAGCGGGCCAAAGGGCGTACGAGCAGTACTTC
clone size: few
J gene: TRBJ2-7
D gene: TRBD2
V gene: TRBV4-2